What follows describes a single T cell receptor (beta chain). The antigen remains unidentified. These data come from a study of CD8+ T cells in alopecia areata. Broader study findings: Higher clonality was seen in lesional scalp than in normal scalp, especially in alopecia totalis/universalis.

cDNA reverse transcribed from extracted RNA served as the sequencing template. The table came from immunoSEQ multiplex PCR; TCRdb's copy has only in-frame clones and leaves some out. The profile shows around 34,000 clones, roughly half of them singletons. Alopecia areata patients gave lesional scalp punch biopsies and peripheral blood samples. This CDR3 region has 17 residues. Per the germline V gene, CDR1 is LGHNA and CDR2 is YNFKEQ. The V end lost 0 bases, the J end lost 0 bases, and 14 bases lay between the germline ends. The chain combines TRBV4-2 with TRBJ1-1; maybe TRBD1 (5 bases). The material sequenced was NKG2D-high CD8+ T cells sorted from blood. This TCR was recovered from a human donor with alopecia areata. The DNA for the CDR3 is TGTGCCAGCAGCCAAGATGAGGCGACAGTAATGAACACTGAAGCTTTCTTT. Translated, it gives CASSQDEATVMNTEAFF.